Sequencing of this TCR beta chain was carried out in a study of response to subunit inactivated influenza vaccine. General study findings and limits: Authors suggested seasonal influenza vaccinations each recruit few new T cells.

The length of the CDR3 is 18 residues. The germline V gene encodes CDR1 MDHEN and CDR2 SYDVKM. V lost 7 bases, J lost 3 bases, and 22 bases lay in between. Turning to this clonotype: Its antigen is not known.

One entry per CDR3 protein results from TCRdb running MiXCR on the RT-PCR reads. The sample holds 160,000 or so distinct CDR3 sequences, approximately 11% seen once. This material consisted of non-naive T cells sorted from PBMCs, taken about 40 days after vaccination. The V and J genes are TRBV28 and TRBJ2-6; D is uncertain. The origin of this receptor is a man aged 50 or older who received an inactivated influenza vaccine. CDR3 sequence: CASTPGESDFFGANVLTF. CDR3 coding DNA: TGTGCCAGCACCCCTGGCGAGAGCGATTTCTTTGGGGCCAACGTCCTGACTTTC.